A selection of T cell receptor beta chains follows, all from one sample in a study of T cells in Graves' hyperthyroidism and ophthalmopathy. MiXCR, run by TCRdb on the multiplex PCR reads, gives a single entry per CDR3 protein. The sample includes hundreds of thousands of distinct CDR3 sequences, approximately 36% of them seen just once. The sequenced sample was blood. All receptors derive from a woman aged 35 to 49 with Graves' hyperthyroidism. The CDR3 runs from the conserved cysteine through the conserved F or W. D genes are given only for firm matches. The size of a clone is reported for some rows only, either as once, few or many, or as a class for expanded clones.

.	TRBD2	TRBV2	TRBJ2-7	TGTGCCAGCAGTGATGTAGCGGGGGGGGCCAATGAGCAGTACTTC	CASSDVAGGANEQYF
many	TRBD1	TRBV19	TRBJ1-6	TGTGCCAGTAGGAACCCTTCCTTTGGGACAGGCGAGAATTCACCCCTCCACTTT	CASRNPSFGTGENSPLHF
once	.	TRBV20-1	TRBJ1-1	TGCAGTGCTAGGGAGGGTCTACGGGGGGCGATGAACACTGAAGCTTTCTTT	CSAREGLRGAMNTEAFF
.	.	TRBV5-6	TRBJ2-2	TGTGCCAGCAGCCGCTTGGGGACACAGAACACCGGGGAGCTGTTTTTT	CASSRLGTQNTGELFF
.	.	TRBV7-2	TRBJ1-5	TGTGCCAGCAGCCAAAGTGGGGGGGCGCAGCCCCAGCATTTT	CASSQSGGAQPQHF
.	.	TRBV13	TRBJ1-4	TGTGCCAGCAGAGGCTGGGGTGAAAAACTGTTTTTT	CASRGWGEKLFF
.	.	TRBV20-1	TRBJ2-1	TGCAGTGCTAGACCCAGGCTGAACAATGAGCAGTTCTTC	CSARPRLNNEQFF
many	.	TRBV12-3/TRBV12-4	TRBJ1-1	TGTGCCAGCAGCCGACAGGTTAACACTGAAGCTTTCTTT	CASSRQVNTEAFF
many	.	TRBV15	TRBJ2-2	TGTGCCACCAGTCAACGGCCGAACACCGGGGAGCTGTTTTTT	CATSQRPNTGELFF
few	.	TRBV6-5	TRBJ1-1	TGTGCCAGCACCGCTAACGCTGAAGCTTTCTTT	CASTANAEAFF
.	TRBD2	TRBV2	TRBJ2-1	TGTGCCAGCAGTAGGGGAACTAGCGTTAATGAGCAGCTCTTC	CASSRGTSVNEQLF